This TCR beta chain comes out of a study of blood T cell repertoires in COVID-19. Study details: Italy, Spain and the United States were the sources of the convalescent and acute COVID-19 samples. T cells, B-cell-depleted T cells, or PBMCs supplied cDNA or gDNA.

The CDR3 totals 15 residues. Germline V lookup: CDR1 SGHRS, CDR2 YFSETQ. Trimming left V 0 bases short and J 8 bases short, with 17 bases between. Per the authors' pipeline: Amplification of reference gene primers provided the estimated nucleated cell counts. The assay was immunoSEQ multiplex PCR, and TCRdb's table has in-frame clones only and misses some. V, J and clone size were drawn from that table, and D and trimming were deduced from the DNA. This sample has 50,000 to 65,000 clones, with around 93% found just once. The V call is TRBV5-1, the J call TRBJ1-2; D gene unclear. The origin of this receptor is a man aged 45-60 years with acute or convalescent COVID-19. Sequencing input: peripheral blood. This CDR3 is CASSLGAGPQTGYTF. Written as DNA, the CDR3 is TGCGCCAGCAGCTTGGGCGCGGGTCCCCAAACGGGCTACACCTTC.